Listed below are T cell receptor beta chains from one sample, sequenced in a study of T-cell reconstitution after alpha-beta-depleted transplantation in children. Using its own MiXCR run on the PCR reads, TCRdb lists one record per CDR3 protein. The sample yields under 250,000 distinct CDR3 sequences, approximately 24% seen once. Sequenced material: PBMCs, mostly from graft donor cells, taken 360 days after TCRalphabeta/CD19-depleted stem cell transplant. The receptors originated from a female patient aged 2-10 years who had a stem cell transplant for congenital amegakaryocytic thrombocytopenia, so the T cells may come from the graft donor. Both conserved end residues are part of each CDR3. A D gene is named only where the DNA matches it firmly. Part of the rows lack a size; the others show once, few, many or a class for expanded clones.

cdr3_nt cdr3_aa cdr3_length clone_size j_call v_call d_call
TGCGCCAGCAGCTTAGGGACCACCAAAAACATTCAGTACTTC CASSLGTTKNIQYF 14 NA TRBJ2-4 TRBV5-1 NA
TGTGCCAGCTCCTACAGGGATACGCAGTATTTT CASSYRDTQYF 11 many TRBJ2-3 TRBV7-9 NA
TGCGCCAGCAGCCAAGGGAACGTCAAGAATGAAAAACTGTTTTTT CASSQGNVKNEKLFF 15 many TRBJ1-4 TRBV4-1 NA
TGCGCCAGCAGTGATTACTTAGCGGTATACGCGAACACCGGGGAGCTGTTTTTT CASSDYLAVYANTGELFF 18 NA TRBJ2-2 TRBV10-2 NA
TGTGCCACCTCCTCTAGCGGGAGGGGGGGAGAGACCCAGTACTTC CATSSSGRGGETQYF 15 NA TRBJ2-5 TRBV24-1 TRBD2
TGCGCCAGCAGTTACCTCAGGGTTCGGATCTATAATTCACCCCTCCACTTT CASSYLRVRIYNSPLHF 17 NA TRBJ1-6 TRBV10-2 NA
TGTGCCAGCAGTTTAACGGGGCCGAGTGCTACGCAGTATTTT CASSLTGPSATQYF 14 NA TRBJ2-3 TRBV12-3/TRBV12-4 NA
TGCAGCGGGATCCTAGCGGAAGAGACCCAGTACTTC CSGILAEETQYF 12 NA TRBJ2-5 TRBV29-1 TRBD2
TGTGCCAGCGTCGCACCGAATGAGCAGTTCTTC CASVAPNEQFF 11 few TRBJ2-1 TRBV2 NA
TGTGCCATCAGTGAGTCGAGACTAGCGGGATACCACAATGAGCAGTTCTTC CAISESRLAGYHNEQFF 17 NA TRBJ2-1 TRBV10-3 TRBD2
TGTGCCAGCAGTGGGGACAGTCCGACAAATCAGCCCCAGCATTTT CASSGDSPTNQPQHF 15 NA TRBJ1-5 TRBV12-3/TRBV12-4 TRBD1
TGTGCCAGCAGTTTATTAGGAGCAGGGTCACGAGCTTTCTTT CASSLLGAGSRAFF 14 NA TRBJ1-1 TRBV28 NA
TGTGCCAGCAGTTTGAGGAGGGGGCATCCTAACACTGAAGCTTTCTTT CASSLRRGHPNTEAFF 16 few TRBJ1-1 TRBV12-3/TRBV12-4 TRBD1
TGCGCCAGCAGCCAAGATTGGGGGGGAAGGTATGGCTACACCTTC CASSQDWGGRYGYTF 15 NA TRBJ1-2 TRBV4-1 NA
TGTGCCAGCAGTTACCTATTGTATTATGGTCCGGGGAACTCCTACGAGCAGTACTTC CASSYLLYYGPGNSYEQYF 19 NA TRBJ2-7 TRBV6-2/TRBV6-3 NA
TGTGCCAGCACAAAAAACCACAAGCGCACAGATACGCAGTATTTT CASTKNHKRTDTQYF 15 few TRBJ2-3 TRBV18 NA
TGTGCCAGCAGCTTAATTAAAGGGCAGCAAGAGACCCAGTACTTC CASSLIKGQQETQYF 15 NA TRBJ2-5 TRBV7-3 NA
TGTGCCAGCGGGGGTGCGGGTTTCACAGATACGCAGTATTTT CASGGAGFTDTQYF 14 NA TRBJ2-3 TRBV13 NA
TGCAGCACCCGAGCACACCGCGCCTACAATGAGCAGTTCTTC CSTRAHRAYNEQFF 14 many TRBJ2-1 TRBV29-1 NA
TGTGCCAGCAGGTCAGGCTACGAGCAGTACTTC CASRSGYEQYF 11 few TRBJ2-7 TRBV13 NA
TGTGCCAGCAGCTTGGCCGTCGGACGGCTCTACGAGCAGTACTTC CASSLAVGRLYEQYF 15 NA TRBJ2-7 TRBV5-4 NA
TGTGCCAGCAGTTTTTCCGCGGGAGCCGCCTACAATGAGCAGTTCTTC CASSFSAGAAYNEQFF 16 NA TRBJ2-1 TRBV27 TRBD2
TGTGCCAGCTCAGTGGGGACTAACACTGAAGCTTTCTTT CASSVGTNTEAFF 13 few TRBJ1-1 TRBV7-9 NA
TGTGCCAGCAGCCCCCGCAAGGGAAGGGAAAGGGCATACGAGCAGTACTTC CASSPRKGRERAYEQYF 17 NA TRBJ2-7 TRBV11-2 NA
TGTGCCAGCAGCTTTAGCGGGAGATCCTACAATGAGCAGTTCTTC CASSFSGRSYNEQFF 15 many TRBJ2-1 TRBV5-5 TRBD2